The clone carrying this T cell receptor beta chain appeared a few times. These data come from a study of blood T cell repertoires in COVID-19. The overall study: The study drew acute and convalescent COVID-19 samples from the United States, Italy and Spain. Nucleic acid was either cDNA or gDNA, and it came from T cells, B-cell-depleted T cells, or PBMCs.

Original processing methods: It was from reference gene primer amplification that nucleated cell counts were estimated. Sequenced by immunoSEQ multiplex PCR; TCRdb stores in-frame clones only, minus some. The V and J calls and the clone size are those of that table, but D and trimming were determined from the DNA. The data hold roughly 180,000 clones, with roughly nine tenths observed a single time. V lost 8 bases and J lost 5; bases outside the gene matches: 9. The CDR3 runs 15 residues. Germline-derived CDR1 and CDR2 are MDHEN and SYDVKM. Sequencing was performed on peripheral blood. The sequence came from a man in his sixties or seventies with active or convalescent COVID-19. J is TRBJ2-2 and V is TRBV28; 9 bases are shared with TRBD1. The CDR3 loop reads CASQTPGQGTGELFF. CDR3 sequence (DNA): TGTGCCAGCCAGACTCCGGGACAGGGAACCGGGGAGCTGTTTTTT.